This T cell receptor beta chain was obtained from a study of T-cell memory formation after mild COVID-19 (TCRdb year 2021). Regarding the research as a whole: Most TCR sequence clusters were specific to one of the two donors. The cohort comprised two young, previously healthy adult volunteers, one female and one male. In a couple of donors, T-cell clones that expanded and contracted after mild COVID-19 were followed by sequencing TCRalpha and TCRbeta repertoires longitudinally. Here is what the overall study found, with its caveats: Clones that contracted from day 15 to 85 showed balanced CD4/CD8 phenotypes, whereas a second wave of clones that expanded from day 15 to 37 leaned towards CD4+. The detection of some responding clones in pre-infection memory suggests that pre-existing cross-reactive memory T cells joined the SARS-CoV-2 response. Contracting CD4+ clones were found mainly in CM and EM memory subsets, while CD8+ clones were enriched in EMRA. SARS-CoV-2 specificity of the second-wave clones peaking on day 37 was not confirmed. Only a couple of mild cases were covered in the study, and larger cohorts including severe cases with pre-infection samples were considered necessary.

Sequencing relied on an Illumina NovaSeq 6000. cDNA libraries for TCRalpha and TCRbeta were prepared by 5'RACE using constant-segment primers, with sample barcodes and unique molecular identifiers added. RNA was extracted from every sample with Trizol reagent. Library amplification was performed in two PCR steps, and a second sample barcode and Illumina TruSeq adapters were introduced in the second step. Sequencing of libraries was performed on an Illumina NovaSeq with 2 x 150 bp paired-end reads. Per the source publication's procedure: The reads were demultiplexed and collapsed into UMI-guided consensus sequences using migec v1.2.7. Using mixcr v2.1.11, UMI consensuses were aligned to TRA and TRB V and J templates and then assembled into clonotypes. A clonotype was counted as expanded or contracted only when both edgeR and NoisET called the clonotype significant, with the noise models trained on biological replicates. For edgeR calls, the thresholds were a false discovery rate-adjusted p below 0.01 and a log2 fold-change of 1. As an exploratory analysis of dynamics, PCA with hierarchical clustering was applied to max-normalized trajectories of the 1000 most abundant clonotypes. Each responding clone was given a CD4 or CD8 phenotype based on the CD4+ and CD8+ repertoires, which had been sequenced separately. TCRdb reran the public reads through fastp at Q25 and MiXCR, keeping productive beta chains. For every CDR3 protein sequence, its rows merge into one entry that carries the most common genes and DNA. Here the V and J calls rest on TCRdb's processing, not on the authors' analysis. The sample contains about 620,000 distinct CDR3 sequences, more than 15% of them found a single time. The ten most abundant clones make up around 12% of the sample.

The V and J ends are trimmed by 5 bases and 6 bases, leaving 14 bases between them. The CDR3 measures 13 amino acids from cysteine to phenylalanine. The read is trimmed to its CDR3 DNA, 39 bases read in frame from base 1. CDR1 SGHRS and CDR2 YFSETQ were looked up in the germline V gene. Ficoll-Paque density gradient centrifugation was the method used to isolate PBMCs. To note about this clonotype: The clone's antigen remains unknown. Within one base of it there is no much larger clone, and no base qualities were kept.

Recombination connected TRBV5-1 to TRBJ1-2; the D gene assignment is ambiguous. The sequenced sample consisted of PBMCs or a T cell subset sorted from them (not recorded which). This receptor was identified in an adult woman who had mild COVID-19 (a few samples of this study predate the infection). The sample titles of this study are shuffled in the database, so cell type and time point are left out; the donor was told from shared clones. Here is the DNA: TGCGCCAGCAGTTACGGGCCGGGGAATGGCTACACCTTC. Its protein is CASSYGPGNGYTF.